These 11 T cell receptor beta chains came from one sample sequenced in a study of CD4 and CD8 cells across lung adenocarcinoma regions. TCRdb re-derived calls from the PCR reads in MiXCR, one entry per CDR3 protein. Of roughly 18,000 distinct CDR3 sequences listed, more than 45% are singletons. The sample consisted of CD8+ T cells from the center of a lung tumor. These receptors were obtained from a female donor with lung adenocarcinoma. The CD4 and CD8 labels of this study may be unreliable.

The V and J genes are TRBV6-1 and TRBJ2-1, with 9 bases fitting TRBD1. The CDR3 loop spans 15 amino acids. Losses at the gene ends were 6 bases for V and 6 bases for J; bases not matched to a gene: 9. CDR1 MNHNS and CDR2 SASEGT come from the germline V gene. The CDR3 here is CASRVPGQGPNEQFF. For the CDR3, the DNA is TGTGCCAGCAGAGTTCCGGGACAGGGTCCCAATGAGCAGTTCTTC.

The genes are TRBV12-3 or TRBV12-4 and TRBJ2-5; 8 bases map to TRBD2. Trimming at V came to 5 bases and at J to 11 bases, leaving 25 bases not matched to a gene. This CDR3 has 18 amino acids. This CDR3 reads CASSRTGGGGRHQEIQYF. DNA for the CDR3: TGTGCCAGCAGTCGGACGGGGGGGGGGGGCCGGCACCAAGAGATTCAGTACTTC.

This clonotype was seen repeatedly, ten times or more. A much bigger clone sits one base away, suggesting this may be a read error. This chain connects TRBV6-1 to TRBJ2-1, with 14 bases that match TRBD2. The DNA end is a closer match to TRBJ2-7, so the J assignment may be wrong. This CDR3 has 15 amino acids. Germline V gene sequence: CDR1 MNHNS, CDR2 SASEGT. CDR3 in DNA: TGTGCCAGCACCAGGACTAGCGGGGGGTACAATGAGCAGTACTTC. Protein: CASTRTSGGYNEQYF.

Remarks on this clonotype: The junction shows a germline mismatch at one end, possibly a read error. The chain couples TRBV6-1 to TRBJ2-5, with a tentative D call TRBD2 (7 bases). In germline, CDR1 is MNHNS, CDR2 SASEGT. The CDR3 sequence is 16 residues long. CDR3 protein: CASGGAGGRDPETQYF. Written as DNA, the CDR3 is TGTGCCAGCGGGGGGGCCGGGGGCCGTGACCCAGAGACGCAGTACTTC.

Of note for this clonotype: The DNA is omitted, as the CDR3 cannot be located on it reliably, and the CDR3 follows TCRdb's listing. The chain recombines TRBV6-5 with TRBJ2-3; the table's D call TRBD1 went unverified against the DNA. The CDR3 spans 23 amino acids, including both terminal residues. Germline loops: CDR1 MNHEY, CDR2 SVGAGI. This CDR3 reads CASSFEGSYGYTFGQGAIDTQYF.

This clonotype was observed at least ten times. The J gene is TRBJ2-5, the V gene TRBV6-1; D is undetermined. The CDR3 has 13 residues. CDR1 is MNHNS, CDR2 SASEGT, per germline. Trimming took off 6 bases at V and 1 base at J, with 9 bases between the two ends. Here the CDR3 reads CASSQSSQETQYF. The CDR3 nucleotides are TGTGCCAGCAGCCAATCTAGCCAAGAGACCCAGTACTTC.

In DNA form, the CDR3 reads TGTGCCACCAGCAGAGATCTGGGGTTCCCTGCCACAGATACGCAGTATTTT. Its protein product is CATSRDLGFPATDTQYF. The rearrangement uses TRBV15 and TRBJ2-3; D call uncertain. V lost 0 bases and J lost 2, with 15 bases in between. Germline CDR1 is LNHNV and CDR2 is YYDKDF (reference sequence). This CDR3 is built from 17 residues.

The chain has TRBV27 and TRBJ2-2; perhaps D is TRBD1 or TRBD2 (5 bases each). The germline CDR1 and CDR2 sequences are MNHEY and SMNVEV (reference sequence). The CDR3 loop spans 15 amino acids. Trimming pared 4 bases from V and 4 bases from J, leaving 13 bases between. The CDR3 here is CASSWALGGTGELFF. CDR3 nucleotide sequence: TGTGCCAGCAGTTGGGCCCTTGGGGGCACCGGGGAGCTGTTTTTT.

The V gene is TRBV6-1, the J gene TRBJ2-5; TRBD1 aligns across 7 bases. The V segment lost 3 bases and the J segment 3 bases; nucleotides outside the gene matches: 4. This CDR3 has 14 residues. Germline-derived CDR1 and CDR2 are MNHNS and SASEGT. In DNA, the CDR3 is TGTGCCAGCAGTGATCTAGGACAGGAAGAGACCCAGTACTTC. It encodes CASSDLGQEETQYF.

V is TRBV30 and J is TRBJ1-2; no reliable D call. Per the germline V gene, CDR1 is GTSNPN and CDR2 is SVGIG (reference sequence). The germline V and J ends were trimmed by 1 base and 5 bases, with 8 bases remaining between them. This CDR3 contains 12 residues. This CDR3 reads CAWSDLGYGYTF. The CDR3 nucleotides read TGTGCCTGGAGTGATTTGGGGTATGGCTACACCTTC. Based on the CDR3 plus reference TRBV30 and TRBJ1-2, the full variable domain is SQTIHQWPATLVQPVGSPLSLECTVEGTSNPNLYWYRQAAGRGLQLLFYSVGIGQISSEVPQNLSASRPQDRQFILSSKKLLLSDSGFYLCAWSDLGYGYTFGSGTRLTVV.

By frequency in the sample, this clonotype is medium-sized. This rearrangement joins TRBV6-1 to TRBJ2-5; possible D gene TRBD1, 6 bases. Looked up from germline, CDR1 is MNHNS and CDR2 is SASEGT. V dropped 3 bases and J dropped 4 bases, with 12 bases sitting between them. The CDR3 consists of 14 residues. The CDR3 bases are TGTGCCAGCAGTGAGAGCAGGGGACGAGAGACCCAGTACTTC. This codes for CASSESRGRETQYF.